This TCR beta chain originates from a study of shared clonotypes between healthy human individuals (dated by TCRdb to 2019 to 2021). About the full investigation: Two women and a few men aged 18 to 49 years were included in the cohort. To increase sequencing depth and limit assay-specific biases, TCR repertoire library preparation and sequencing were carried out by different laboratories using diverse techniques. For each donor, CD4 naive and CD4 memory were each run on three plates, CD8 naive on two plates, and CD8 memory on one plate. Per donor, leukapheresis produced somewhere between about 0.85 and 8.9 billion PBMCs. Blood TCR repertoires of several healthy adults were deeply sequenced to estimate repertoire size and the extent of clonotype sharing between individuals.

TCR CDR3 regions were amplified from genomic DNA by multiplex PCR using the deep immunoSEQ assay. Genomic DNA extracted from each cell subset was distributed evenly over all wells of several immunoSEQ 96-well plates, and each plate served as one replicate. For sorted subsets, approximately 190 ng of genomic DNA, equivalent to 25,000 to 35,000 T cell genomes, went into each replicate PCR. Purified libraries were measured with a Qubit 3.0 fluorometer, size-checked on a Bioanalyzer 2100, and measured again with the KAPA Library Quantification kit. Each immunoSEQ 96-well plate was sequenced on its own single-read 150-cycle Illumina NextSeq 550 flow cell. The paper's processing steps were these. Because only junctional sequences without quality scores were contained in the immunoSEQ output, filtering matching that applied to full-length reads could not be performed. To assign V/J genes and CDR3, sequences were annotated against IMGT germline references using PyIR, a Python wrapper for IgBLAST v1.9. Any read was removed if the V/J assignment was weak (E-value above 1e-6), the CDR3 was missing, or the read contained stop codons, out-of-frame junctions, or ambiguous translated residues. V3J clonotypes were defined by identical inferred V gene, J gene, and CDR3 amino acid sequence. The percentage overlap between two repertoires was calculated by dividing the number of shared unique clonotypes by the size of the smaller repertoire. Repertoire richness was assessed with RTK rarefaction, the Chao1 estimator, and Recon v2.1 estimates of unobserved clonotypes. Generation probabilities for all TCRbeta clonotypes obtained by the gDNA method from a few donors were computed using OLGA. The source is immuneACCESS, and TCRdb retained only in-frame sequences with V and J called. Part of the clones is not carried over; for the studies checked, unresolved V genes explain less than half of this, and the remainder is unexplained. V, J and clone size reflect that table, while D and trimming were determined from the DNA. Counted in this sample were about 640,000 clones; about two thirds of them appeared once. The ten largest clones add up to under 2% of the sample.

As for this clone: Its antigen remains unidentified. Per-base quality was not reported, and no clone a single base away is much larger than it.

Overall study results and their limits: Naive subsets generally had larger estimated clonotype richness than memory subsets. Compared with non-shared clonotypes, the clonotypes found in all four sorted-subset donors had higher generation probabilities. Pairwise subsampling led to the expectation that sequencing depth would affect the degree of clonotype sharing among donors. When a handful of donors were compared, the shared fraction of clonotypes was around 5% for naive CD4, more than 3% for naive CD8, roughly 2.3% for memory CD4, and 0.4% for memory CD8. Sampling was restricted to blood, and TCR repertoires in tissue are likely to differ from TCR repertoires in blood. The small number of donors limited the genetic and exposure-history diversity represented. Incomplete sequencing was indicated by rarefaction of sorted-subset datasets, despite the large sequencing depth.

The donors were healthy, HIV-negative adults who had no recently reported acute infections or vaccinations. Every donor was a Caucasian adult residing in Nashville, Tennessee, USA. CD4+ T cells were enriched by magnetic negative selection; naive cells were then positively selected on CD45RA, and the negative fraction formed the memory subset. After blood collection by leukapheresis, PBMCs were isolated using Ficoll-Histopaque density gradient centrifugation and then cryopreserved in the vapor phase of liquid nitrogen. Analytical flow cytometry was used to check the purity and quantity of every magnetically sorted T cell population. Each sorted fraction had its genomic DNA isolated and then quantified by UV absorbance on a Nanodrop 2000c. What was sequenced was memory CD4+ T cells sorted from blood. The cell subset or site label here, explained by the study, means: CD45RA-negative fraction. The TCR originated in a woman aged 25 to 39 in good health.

The DNA sequence is TGTGCCATCAGCTACGGGACTAGCGGGAAGAGCTCCTACGAGCAGTACTTC. The resulting protein is CAISYGTSGKSSYEQYF. Recombination connected TRBV10-3 to TRBJ2-7; 13 bases in the junction line up with TRBD2. CDR3 length: 17 amino acids, cysteine to phenylalanine. Only the CDR3 DNA is retained, 51 bases long and in frame from the first base. The germline V end is reduced by 6 bases and the J end by 0 bases; junction bases left unmatched: 8. The germline V gene encodes CDR1 ENHRY and CDR2 SYGVKD.